One T cell receptor (beta chain) is described in this entry. Patients from Seattle were sampled longitudinally, starting during active infection. These data belong to a study of blood T cell repertoires in COVID-19. Study at large: Samples representing acute and convalescent COVID-19 were sourced from the United States, Italy and Spain. T cells, B-cell-depleted T cells, or PBMCs provided the cDNA or gDNA that served as material.

In the authors' workflow: Quantification of nucleated cells was approximated via reference gene primer amplification. Method: immunoSEQ multiplex PCR; TCRdb's copy keeps in-frame clones and lacks some. V and J calls and clone size come straight from that table; D and trimming were deduced from the DNA. The table includes around 330,000 clones, approximately 89% detected once. This CDR3 is 15 amino acids long. V shed 3 bases and J 0 bases; nucleotides not matched to a gene: 1. Germline CDR1 is SEHNR and CDR2 is FQNEAQ (reference sequence). The rearrangement uses TRBV7-9 and TRBJ1-5; the match to TRBD1 covers 8 bases. The sample consisted of peripheral blood. This TCR was sampled from a woman under 40 with COVID-19, enrolled during active disease. CDR3 loop: CASSLGQDSNQPQHF. CDR3 sequence (DNA): TGTGCCAGCAGCTTGGGACAGGATAGCAATCAGCCCCAGCATTTT.